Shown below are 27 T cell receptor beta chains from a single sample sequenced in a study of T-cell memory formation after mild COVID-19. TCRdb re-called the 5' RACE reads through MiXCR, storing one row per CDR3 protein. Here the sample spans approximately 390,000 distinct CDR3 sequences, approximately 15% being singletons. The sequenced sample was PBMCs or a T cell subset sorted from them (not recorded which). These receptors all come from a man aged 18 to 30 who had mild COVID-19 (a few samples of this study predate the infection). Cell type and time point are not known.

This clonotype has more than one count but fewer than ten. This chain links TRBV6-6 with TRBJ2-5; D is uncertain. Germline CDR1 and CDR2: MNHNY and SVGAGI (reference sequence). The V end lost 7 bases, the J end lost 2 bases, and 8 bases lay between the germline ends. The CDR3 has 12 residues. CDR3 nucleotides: TGTGCCAGCAAAAGGCCTCAAGAGACCCAGTACTTC. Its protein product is CASKRPQETQYF.

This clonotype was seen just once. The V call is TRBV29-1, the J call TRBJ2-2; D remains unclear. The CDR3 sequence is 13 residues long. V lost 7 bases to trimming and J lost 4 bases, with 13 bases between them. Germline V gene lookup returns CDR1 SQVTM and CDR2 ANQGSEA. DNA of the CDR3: TGCAGCGGCCTCCGGTTGGGCACCGGGGAGCTGTTTTTT. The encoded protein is CSGLRLGTGELFF.

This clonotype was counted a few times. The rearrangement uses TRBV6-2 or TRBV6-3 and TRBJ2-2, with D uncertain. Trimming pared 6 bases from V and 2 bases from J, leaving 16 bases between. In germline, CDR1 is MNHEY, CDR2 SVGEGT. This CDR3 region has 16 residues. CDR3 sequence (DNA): TGTGCCAGCAGCCAAGGCCAGAGCCTAAACACCGGGGAGCTGTTTTTT. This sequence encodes CASSQGQSLNTGELFF.

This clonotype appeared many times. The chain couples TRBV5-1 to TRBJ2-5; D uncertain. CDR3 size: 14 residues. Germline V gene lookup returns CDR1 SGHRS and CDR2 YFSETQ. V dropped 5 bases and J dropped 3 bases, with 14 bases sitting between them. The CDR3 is CASSYGPGEETQYF. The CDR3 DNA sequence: TGCGCCAGCAGTTACGGGCCTGGAGAAGAGACCCAGTACTTC.

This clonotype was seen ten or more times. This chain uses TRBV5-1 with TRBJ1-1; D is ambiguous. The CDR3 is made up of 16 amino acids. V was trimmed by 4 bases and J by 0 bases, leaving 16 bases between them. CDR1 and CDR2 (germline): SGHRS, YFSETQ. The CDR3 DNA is TGCGCCAGCAGCACGGACGGAGGTAGCATGAACACTGAAGCTTTCTTT. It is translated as CASSTDGGSMNTEAFF.

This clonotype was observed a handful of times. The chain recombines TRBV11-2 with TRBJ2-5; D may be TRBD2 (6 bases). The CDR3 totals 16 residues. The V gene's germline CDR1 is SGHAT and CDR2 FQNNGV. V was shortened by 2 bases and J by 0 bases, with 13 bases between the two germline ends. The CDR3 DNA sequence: TGTGCCAGCAGCTTAAGGGACTCACAGTACCAAGAGACCCAGTACTTC. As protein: CASSLRDSQYQETQYF.

In DNA form, the CDR3 reads TGCGCCAGCGCTCAGACGGGGGGCTTTGGGGAGCAGTTCTTC. Translated: CASAQTGGFGEQFF. The rearrangement links TRBV5-1 to TRBJ2-1; a weak D match, TRBD2 (7 bases). Trimming pared 7 bases from V and 10 bases from J, leaving 21 bases between. The CDR3 has 14 amino acids. From germline, CDR1 is SGHRS and CDR2 YFSETQ.

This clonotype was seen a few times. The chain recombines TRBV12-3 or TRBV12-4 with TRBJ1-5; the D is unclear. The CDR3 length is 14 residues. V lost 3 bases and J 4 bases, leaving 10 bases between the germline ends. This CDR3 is CASSLSQTNQPQHF. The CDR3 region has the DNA TGTGCCAGCAGTTTGAGTCAGACAAATCAGCCCCAGCATTTT.

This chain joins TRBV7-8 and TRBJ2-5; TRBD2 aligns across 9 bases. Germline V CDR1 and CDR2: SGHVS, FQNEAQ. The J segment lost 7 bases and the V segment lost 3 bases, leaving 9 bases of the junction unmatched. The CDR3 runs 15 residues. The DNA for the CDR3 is TGTGCCAGCAGCTTCGGAGCGGGGGGCCACAGGACCCAGTACTTC. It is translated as CASSFGAGGHRTQYF.

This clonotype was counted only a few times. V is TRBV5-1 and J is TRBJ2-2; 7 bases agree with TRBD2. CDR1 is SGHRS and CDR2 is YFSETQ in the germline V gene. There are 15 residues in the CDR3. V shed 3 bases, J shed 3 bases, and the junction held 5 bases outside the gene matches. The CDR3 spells CASSSGTMHTGELFF. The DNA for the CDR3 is TGCGCCAGCAGCTCCGGGACTATGCACACCGGGGAGCTGTTTTTT.

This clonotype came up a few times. The CDR3 protein is CAISESDRGRQYF. CDR3 DNA: TGTGCCATCAGTGAGTCCGACAGGGGGCGGCAGTACTTC. V is TRBV10-3 and J is TRBJ2-7; 10 positions agree with TRBD1. Germline loops: CDR1 ENHRY, CDR2 SYGVKD. CDR3 length: 13 amino acids. V lost 0 bases to trimming and J lost 9 bases; unmatched junction nucleotides: 2.

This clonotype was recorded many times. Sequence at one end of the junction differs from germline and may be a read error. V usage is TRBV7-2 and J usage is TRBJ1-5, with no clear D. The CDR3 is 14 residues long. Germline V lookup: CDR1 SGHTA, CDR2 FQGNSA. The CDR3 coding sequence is TGCGCCAGCAGCTTGGCCCCTAGCAATCAGCCCCAGCATTTT. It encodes CASSLAPSNQPQHF.

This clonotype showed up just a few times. This CDR3 is CASSRQTEGIGYTF. CDR3 nucleotides: TGTGCCAGCAGCCGACAGACGGAGGGGATCGGGTACACCTTC. V is TRBV12-3 or TRBV12-4 and J is TRBJ1-2; D perhaps matches TRBD1 (5 bases). Trimming shortened V by 6 bases and J by 11 bases, and 22 bases separated the two germline ends. The CDR3 length is 14 residues.

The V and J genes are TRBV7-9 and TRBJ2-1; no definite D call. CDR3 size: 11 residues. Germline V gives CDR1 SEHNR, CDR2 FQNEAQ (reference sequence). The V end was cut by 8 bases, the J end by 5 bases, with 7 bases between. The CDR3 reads CASEQNNEQFF. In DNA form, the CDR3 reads TGTGCCAGCGAACAGAACAATGAGCAGTTCTTC.

The chain's CDR3 is CASSLGVGPTSGANVLTF. DNA of the CDR3: TGTGCCAGCAGCTTAGGGGTTGGACCGACCTCTGGGGCCAACGTCCTGACTTTC. The chain is built from TRBV7-9 and TRBJ2-6, with D uncertain. This CDR3 has 18 residues. V was pared by 1 base and J by 0 bases, with 13 bases between. Germline V gene sequence: CDR1 SEHNR, CDR2 FQNEAQ (reference sequence).

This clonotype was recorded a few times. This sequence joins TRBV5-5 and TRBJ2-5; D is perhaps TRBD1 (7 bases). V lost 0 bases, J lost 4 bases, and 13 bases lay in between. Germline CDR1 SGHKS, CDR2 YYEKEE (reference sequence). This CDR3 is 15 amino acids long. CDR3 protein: CASSLGDREVETQYF. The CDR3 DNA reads TGTGCCAGCAGCTTGGGAGACAGGGAGGTAGAGACCCAGTACTTC.

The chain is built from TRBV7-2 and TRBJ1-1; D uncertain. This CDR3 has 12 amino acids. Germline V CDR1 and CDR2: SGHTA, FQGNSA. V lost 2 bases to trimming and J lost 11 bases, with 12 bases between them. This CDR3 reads CASSLRNFLAFF. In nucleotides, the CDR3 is TGTGCCAGCAGCTTAAGAAATTTCTTGGCTTTCTTT.

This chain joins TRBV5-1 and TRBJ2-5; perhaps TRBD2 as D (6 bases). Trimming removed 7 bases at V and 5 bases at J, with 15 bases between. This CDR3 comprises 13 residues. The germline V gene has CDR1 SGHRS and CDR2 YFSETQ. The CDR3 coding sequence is TGCGCCAGCGGGGAGGAAGGCGGGGAGACCCAGTACTTC. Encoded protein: CASGEEGGETQYF.

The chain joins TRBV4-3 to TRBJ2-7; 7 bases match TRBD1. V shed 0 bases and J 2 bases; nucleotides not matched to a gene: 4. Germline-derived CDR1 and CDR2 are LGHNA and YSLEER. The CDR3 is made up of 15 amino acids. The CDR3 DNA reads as TGCGCCAGCAGCCAAGACGATCAGGGGGCCTACGAGCAGTACGTC. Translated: CASSQDDQGAYEQYV.

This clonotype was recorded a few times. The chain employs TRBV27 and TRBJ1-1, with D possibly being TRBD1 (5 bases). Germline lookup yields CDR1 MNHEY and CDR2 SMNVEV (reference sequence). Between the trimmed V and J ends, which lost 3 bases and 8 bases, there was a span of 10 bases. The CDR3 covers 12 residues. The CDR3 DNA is TGTGCCAGCAGTTTGGGGGGTCGGGAAGCTTTCTTT. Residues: CASSLGGREAFF.

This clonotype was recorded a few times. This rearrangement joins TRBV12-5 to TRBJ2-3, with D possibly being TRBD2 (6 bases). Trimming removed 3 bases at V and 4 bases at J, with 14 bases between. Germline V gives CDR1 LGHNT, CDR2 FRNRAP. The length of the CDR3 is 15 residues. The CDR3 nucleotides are TGTGCTAGTGGTTTAATCGGGGGTCTCGCAGATACGCAGTATTTT. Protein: CASGLIGGLADTQYF.

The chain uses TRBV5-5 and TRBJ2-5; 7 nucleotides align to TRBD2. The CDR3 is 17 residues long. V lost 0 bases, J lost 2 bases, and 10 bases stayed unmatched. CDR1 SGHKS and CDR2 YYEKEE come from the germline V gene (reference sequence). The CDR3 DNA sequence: TGTGCCAGCAGCTTGGGGGCAGCGGGGCCCATACAAGAGACCCAGTACTTC. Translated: CASSLGAAGPIQETQYF.

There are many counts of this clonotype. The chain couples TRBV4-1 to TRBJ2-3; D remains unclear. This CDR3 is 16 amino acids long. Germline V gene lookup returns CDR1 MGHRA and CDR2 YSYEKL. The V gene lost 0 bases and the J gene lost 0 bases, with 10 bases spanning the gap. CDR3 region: CASSQEGFPSTDTQYF. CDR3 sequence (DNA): TGCGCCAGCAGCCAAGAGGGGTTCCCTAGCACAGATACGCAGTATTTT.

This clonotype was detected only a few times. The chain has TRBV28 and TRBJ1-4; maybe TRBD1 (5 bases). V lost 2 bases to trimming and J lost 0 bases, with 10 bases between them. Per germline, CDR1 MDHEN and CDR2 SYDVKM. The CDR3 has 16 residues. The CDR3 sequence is CASSLPRAATNEKLFF. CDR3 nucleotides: TGTGCCAGCAGTTTACCCAGGGCGGCAACTAATGAAAAACTGTTTTTT.

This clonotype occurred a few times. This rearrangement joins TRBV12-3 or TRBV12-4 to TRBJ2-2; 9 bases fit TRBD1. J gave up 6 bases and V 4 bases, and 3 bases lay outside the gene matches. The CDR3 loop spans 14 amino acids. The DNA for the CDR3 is TGTGCCAGCAGTTCCCGGACAGGGGCCGGGGAGCTGTTTTTT. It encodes CASSSRTGAGELFF.

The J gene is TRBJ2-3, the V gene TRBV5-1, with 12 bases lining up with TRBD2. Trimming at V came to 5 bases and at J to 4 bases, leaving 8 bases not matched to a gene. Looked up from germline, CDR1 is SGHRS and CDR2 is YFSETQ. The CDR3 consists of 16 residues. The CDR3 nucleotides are TGCGCCAGCAGTCGGACTAGCGGGGAGGTGGCAGATACGCAGTATTTT. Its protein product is CASSRTSGEVADTQYF.

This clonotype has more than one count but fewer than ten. The CDR3 DNA reads TGCGCCAGCAGCCCCGGAGACAGGGAGGGTCAGCCCCAGCATTTT. Amino acid sequence: CASSPGDREGQPQHF. The chain uses TRBV4-1 and TRBJ1-5; 7 positions match TRBD1. Germline V CDR1 and CDR2: MGHRA, YSYEKL. The CDR3 length is 15 residues. With 4 bases clipped from V and 6 bases from J, the junction kept 9 bases outside the gene matches.